The rows below give T cell receptor beta chains drawn from one sample of a study of beta chain features in type 1 diabetes. Repertoires were generated with immunoSEQ multiplex PCR, while TCRdb's copy carries only in-frame clones and drops some. The repertoire consists of around 400,000 clones, with approximately 16% occurring once and the leading ten covering roughly 0.019%. Sequenced material: naive CD4+ T cells from blood. These TCRs come from a young woman in good health. Both conserved end residues are part of each CDR3. D genes are given only for firm matches. For some rows the clone size is stated as once, few or many, or as a class when expanded; others skip it.

d_gene,v_gene,abundance,j_gene,CDR3aa,CDR3nt
.,TRBV29-1,.,TRBJ1-1,CSVEKQTNTEAFF,TGCAGCGTTGAAAAACAGACCAACACTGAAGCTTTCTTT
.,TRBV7-9,few,TRBJ1-1,CASSYVWGAAFF,TGTGCCAGCAGCTACGTCTGGGGAGCAGCTTTCTTT
TRBD2,TRBV7-2,.,TRBJ2-3,CASSPTSISWDTQYF,TGTGCCAGCAGCCCGACTAGCATCTCATGGGATACGCAGTATTTT
TRBD2,TRBV4-1,few,TRBJ2-7,CASSHPPSGVTYEQYF,TGCGCCAGCAGCCACCCTCCCAGCGGGGTAACCTACGAGCAGTACTTC
TRBD1,TRBV2,few,TRBJ2-1,CASGARGLNNEQFF,TGTGCCAGCGGAGCCAGGGGGCTCAACAATGAGCAGTTCTTC
.,TRBV30,.,TRBJ2-1,CAWSPTVREQFF,TGTGCCTGGAGTCCAACCGTGCGGGAGCAGTTCTTC
TRBD2,TRBV19,few,TRBJ2-6,CASSIVGRETGANVLTF,TGTGCCAGTAGTATAGTCGGGAGGGAAACTGGGGCCAACGTCCTGACTTTC
.,TRBV7-9,.,TRBJ1-5,CASRHTGRDQPQHF,TGTGCCAGCAGGCATACAGGGAGAGACCAGCCCCAGCATTTT
TRBD2,TRBV7-2,few,TRBJ2-7,CASRPTSGRAYEQYF,TGTGCCAGCAGACCGACTAGCGGGAGGGCCTACGAGCAGTACTTC
TRBD2,TRBV4-3,.,TRBJ2-1,CASSQGSGRVNEQFF,TGCGCCAGCAGCCAAGGTAGCGGGAGGGTCAATGAGCAGTTCTTC
TRBD2,TRBV7-2,.,TRBJ2-1,CASSSPGLAGGNEQFF,TGTGCCAGCAGCTCCCCGGGACTAGCGGGCGGCAATGAGCAGTTCTTC
.,TRBV7-2,few,TRBJ2-1,CASTPDRVSNEQFF,TGTGCCAGCACACCGGACAGAGTGAGCAATGAGCAGTTCTTC
.,TRBV5-1,.,TRBJ2-5,CASSLDGGRYIQETQYF,TGCGCCAGCAGCTTGGATGGGGGCCGATACATTCAAGAGACCCAGTACTTC
.,TRBV19,.,TRBJ1-5,CASHGPIQPQHF,TGTGCCAGTCATGGCCCGATTCAGCCCCAGCATTTT
TRBD2,TRBV29-1,few,TRBJ2-7,CSVAPTGTRGEQYF,TGCAGCGTAGCACCCACTGGGACTAGAGGAGAGCAGTACTTC
TRBD1,TRBV29-1,.,TRBJ2-2,CSVELRHRGQFDFMGELFF,TGCAGCGTTGAATTAAGGCATAGGGGACAGTTCGATTTTATGGGGGAGCTGTTTTTT
TRBD1,TRBV18,.,TRBJ2-3,CASSPPRTGTDTQYF,TGTGCCAGCTCACCACCGAGGACAGGGACAGATACGCAGTATTTT
TRBD2,TRBV4-3,.,TRBJ2-3,CASSQPTSGIFSDTQYF,TGCGCCAGCAGCCAACCGACTAGCGGGATATTTAGCGATACGCAGTATTTT
TRBD1,TRBV30,few,TRBJ1-1,CAWSAGQGNTEAFF,TGTGCCTGGAGCGCCGGACAGGGAAACACTGAAGCTTTCTTT
TRBD2,TRBV2,few,TRBJ2-2,CATVPGLAGTGELFF,TGTGCCACCGTACCGGGACTAGCGGGCACCGGGGAGCTGTTTTTT
TRBD1,TRBV19,.,TRBJ2-7,CASTRTGGYEQYF,TGTGCCAGCACTCGGACAGGGGGCTACGAGCAGTACTTC
.,TRBV14,.,TRBJ2-3,CASSQDRYTQYF,TGTGCCAGCAGCCAAGACCGGTACACGCAGTATTTT
.,TRBV6-4,few,TRBJ2-1,CASSDSTGTLYNEQFF,TGTGCCAGCAGTGACTCGACTGGGACTCTCTACAATGAGCAGTTCTTC
TRBD2,TRBV30,.,TRBJ2-7,CAWSVGGGRDEQYF,TGTGCCTGGAGTGTAGGGGGCGGGAGGGACGAGCAGTACTTC
.,TRBV5-1,.,TRBJ1-1,CASSFRMNTEAFF,TGCGCCAGCAGCTTTAGAATGAACACTGAAGCTTTCTTT
.,TRBV9,few,TRBJ1-1,CASSVDSTEAFF,TGTGCCAGCAGCGTAGACTCCACTGAAGCTTTCTTT
.,TRBV10-3,few,TRBJ1-1,CAISAVGSGNTEAFF,TGTGCCATCAGCGCCGTTGGGTCGGGGAACACTGAAGCTTTCTTT
TRBD1,TRBV19,few,TRBJ2-7,CASSIPGQGVYEQYF,TGTGCCAGTAGTATTCCGGGACAGGGCGTCTACGAGCAGTACTTC
TRBD1,TRBV4-1,.,TRBJ1-5,CASSQRPRGPPSNQPQHF,TGCGCCAGCAGCCAACGCCCCAGGGGGCCCCCGAGTAATCAGCCCCAGCATTTT
.,TRBV28,.,TRBJ2-7,CASSEKSYEQYF,TGTGCCAGCAGTGAGAAATCCTACGAGCAGTACTTC
.,TRBV7-9,.,TRBJ1-4,CASSYLYGNEKLFF,TGTGCCAGCAGCTACCTTTACGGGAATGAAAAACTGTTTTTT
.,TRBV27,.,TRBJ2-5,CASSFRRGETQYF,TGTGCCAGCAGTTTCCGACGGGGTGAGACCCAGTACTTC
.,TRBV30,few,TRBJ1-1,CAGGGQWDTEAFF,TGTGCGGGGGGGGGTCAATGGGACACTGAAGCTTTCTTT
TRBD1,TRBV5-1,.,TRBJ1-2,CASSLGQEEYGYTF,TGCGCCAGCAGCTTAGGACAGGAAGAATATGGCTACACCTTC
TRBD2,TRBV14,.,TRBJ2-1,CASSRNGGSAYNEQFF,TGTGCCAGCAGCCGGAACGGCGGGAGTGCCTACAATGAGCAGTTCTTC
.,TRBV27,.,TRBJ2-1,CASSIRSNSYNEQFF,TGTGCCAGCAGTATAAGGAGTAACTCCTACAATGAGCAGTTCTTC
TRBD2,TRBV28,few,TRBJ2-3,CASGLAAAGTDTQYF,TGTGCCAGTGGACTAGCGGCAGCTGGCACAGATACGCAGTATTTT
.,TRBV28,few,TRBJ2-1,CASSLVGLPMSYNEQFF,TGTGCCAGCAGTTTAGTTGGACTCCCCATGTCCTACAATGAGCAGTTCTTC
TRBD1,TRBV7-2,few,TRBJ2-7,CASRRDRGRYEQYF,TGTGCCAGCAGAAGGGACAGGGGTCGTTACGAGCAGTACTTC
.,TRBV30,.,TRBJ1-1,CAWSTPGGLSMNTEAFF,TGTGCCTGGAGTACCCCTGGAGGACTGTCCATGAACACTGAAGCTTTCTTT
TRBD2,TRBV5-1,.,TRBJ2-1,CASSLGLSGTDEQFF,TGCGCCAGCAGCTTGGGTCTTAGCGGGACGGATGAGCAGTTCTTC